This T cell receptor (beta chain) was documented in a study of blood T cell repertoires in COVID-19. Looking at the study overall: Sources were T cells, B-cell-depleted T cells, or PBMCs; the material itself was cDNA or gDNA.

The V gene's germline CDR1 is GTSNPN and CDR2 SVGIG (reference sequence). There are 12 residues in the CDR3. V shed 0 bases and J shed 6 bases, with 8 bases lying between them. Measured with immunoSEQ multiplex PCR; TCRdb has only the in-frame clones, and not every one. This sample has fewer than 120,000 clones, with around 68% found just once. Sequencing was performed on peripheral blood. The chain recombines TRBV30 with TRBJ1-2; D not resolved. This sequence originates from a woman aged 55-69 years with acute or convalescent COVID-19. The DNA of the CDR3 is TGTGCCTGGAGTGTAGGAGGGCATGGCTACACCTTC. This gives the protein CAWSVGGHGYTF.